Described below is a single T cell receptor beta chain sequence and its context. Its antigen is still unknown. Germline CDR1 PRHDT, CDR2 FYEKMQ (reference sequence). This CDR3 spans 16 amino acids. TCRdb re-called the 5' RACE reads and catalogs CDR3 proteins one per entry, DNA excluded. The sample data list around 260,000 distinct CDR3 sequences. This sample was taken from a study of T cells expressing NK-cell markers. For the study at large: In sorted CD3+CD56+NKG2C+, CD3+CD56+NKG2C- and CD3+CD56-NKG2C+ T cells, TCR beta repertoires were obtained.

General study findings and limits: The study found dominant NKG2C+ clonotypes at roughly 1.0-8% of CD8+ T cells in about 6 donors. For a few donors, these clonotypes were likewise the leading ones in the CD3+CD56-NKG2C+ fraction. Whether the expanded NKG2C+ T cell clones recognized HCMV remained unclear.

This TCR came from a woman aged 18-70 years in good health. Source material: blood T cells: a sorted CD56 or NKG2C T cell subset, CD4+ or CD8+ T cells, or bulk PBMC T cells (not recorded which). J is TRBJ2-7 and V is TRBV13; TCRdb's D call, TRBD1, is unchecked because there is no DNA. CDR3 amino acids: CASSPLYRGSSYEQYF.